The rows below give T cell receptor beta chains drawn from one sample of a study of blood T cells in healthy people across ages. A single record per CDR3 protein comes from TCRdb applying MiXCR to the 5' RACE reads. The sample records approximately 2,000,000 distinct CDR3 sequences, 39% being singletons. The sample comprised blood. The origin of the receptors is a human donor in good health. Both conserved end residues are part of each CDR3. The D gene is left open where the match is weak. Expanded clones get a size class; other rows say once, few or many, or leave the size out.

V gene: TRBV12-3/TRBV12-4; CDR3 length: 15; D gene: NA; J gene: TRBJ1-6; clone size: few; CDR3 protein: CASSEGGWDNSPLHF; CDR3 DNA: TGTGCCAGCAGTGAAGGGGGGTGGGATAATTCACCCCTCCACTTT
V gene: TRBV6-1; CDR3 length: 17; D gene: NA; J gene: TRBJ2-3; clone size: NA; CDR3 protein: CASSEGLEIYSTDTQYF; CDR3 DNA: TGTGCCAGCAGTGAAGGCTTGGAGATCTATAGCACAGATACGCAGTATTTT
V gene: TRBV5-5; CDR3 length: 14; D gene: NA; J gene: TRBJ2-7; clone size: few; CDR3 protein: CASSFPPLYHEQYF; CDR3 DNA: TGTGCCAGCAGCTTTCCGCCGCTCTACCACGAGCAGTACTTC
V gene: TRBV20-1; CDR3 length: 15; D gene: NA; J gene: TRBJ1-2; clone size: NA; CDR3 protein: CSARVQGRHRDGYTF; CDR3 DNA: TGCAGTGCTAGGGTCCAGGGACGGCATCGGGATGGCTACACCTTC
V gene: TRBV7-2; CDR3 length: 15; D gene: NA; J gene: TRBJ2-1; clone size: NA; CDR3 protein: CASSHPLSSYNEQFF; CDR3 DNA: TGTGCCAGCAGCCACCCCTTAAGCTCCTACAATGAGCAGTTCTTC
V gene: TRBV9; CDR3 length: 17; D gene: TRBD2; J gene: TRBJ2-1; clone size: NA; CDR3 protein: CASSVGTSGGRYNEQFF; CDR3 DNA: TGTGCCAGCAGCGTCGGGACTAGCGGGGGACGCTACAATGAGCAGTTCTTC
V gene: TRBV7-3; CDR3 length: 14; D gene: NA; J gene: TRBJ1-2; clone size: few; CDR3 protein: CASSPDGQRYGYTF; CDR3 DNA: TGTGCCAGCAGCCCAGACGGACAGCGTTATGGCTACACCTTC
V gene: TRBV6-5; CDR3 length: 14; D gene: TRBD2; J gene: TRBJ2-5; clone size: NA; CDR3 protein: CASHGGGPRRRQYF; CDR3 DNA: TGTGCCAGTCACGGCGGGGGGCCCCGTCGGAGGCAGTACTTC
V gene: TRBV7-9; CDR3 length: 14; D gene: NA; J gene: TRBJ1-4; clone size: NA; CDR3 protein: CASSLVAGDEKLFF; CDR3 DNA: TGTGCCAGCAGCTTAGTCGCAGGGGATGAAAAACTGTTTTTT
V gene: TRBV6-2/TRBV6-3; CDR3 length: 18; D gene: NA; J gene: TRBJ2-1; clone size: NA; CDR3 protein: CAGSYVSGGLLSYNEEFF; CDR3 DNA: TGTGCCGGCAGTTACGTCTCCGGGGGGCTTCTATCCTACAATGAGGAGTTCTTC
V gene: TRBV3-1; CDR3 length: 15; D gene: TRBD1; J gene: TRBJ1-5; clone size: NA; CDR3 protein: CASSQDRTGHQPQHF; CDR3 DNA: TGTGCCAGCAGCCAAGATAGGACAGGTCATCAGCCCCAGCATTTT
V gene: TRBV28; CDR3 length: 12; D gene: NA; J gene: TRBJ1-2; clone size: NA; CDR3 protein: CASSGVFYGYTF; CDR3 DNA: TGTGCCAGCTCTGGGGTCTTCTATGGCTACACCTTC
V gene: TRBV7-9; CDR3 length: 14; D gene: NA; J gene: TRBJ1-1; clone size: NA; CDR3 protein: CASRFSRVNTEAFF; CDR3 DNA: TGTGCCAGCAGGTTTTCCAGGGTGAACACTGAAGCTTTCTTT
V gene: TRBV7-2; CDR3 length: 15; D gene: NA; J gene: TRBJ2-7; clone size: NA; CDR3 protein: CASSVEAGSCYEQYF; CDR3 DNA: TGTGCCAGCAGCGTAGAGGCGGGGAGTTGCTACGAGCAGTACTTC
V gene: TRBV20-1; CDR3 length: 18; D gene: NA; J gene: TRBJ1-2; clone size: NA; CDR3 protein: CSARSAGPSEVANYGYTF; CDR3 DNA: TGCAGTGCTAGATCGGCAGGACCATCAGAAGTAGCTAACTATGGCTACACCTTC
V gene: TRBV29-1; CDR3 length: 13; D gene: TRBD1; J gene: TRBJ1-4; clone size: NA; CDR3 protein: CSVDTGGNEKLFF; CDR3 DNA: TGCAGCGTTGATACAGGGGGGAATGAAAAACTGTTTTTT
V gene: TRBV4-1; CDR3 length: 15; D gene: NA; J gene: TRBJ2-5; clone size: few; CDR3 protein: CASSQIDLDQETQYF; CDR3 DNA: TGCGCCAGCAGCCAAATTGACCTCGATCAAGAGACCCAGTACTTC
V gene: TRBV6-2/TRBV6-3; CDR3 length: 15; D gene: NA; J gene: TRBJ2-3; clone size: few; CDR3 protein: CASSQLVPFADTQYF; CDR3 DNA: TGTGCCAGCAGTCAACTAGTTCCGTTCGCAGATACGCAGTATTTT
V gene: TRBV7-9; CDR3 length: 16; D gene: TRBD1; J gene: TRBJ1-2; clone size: few; CDR3 protein: CASSSPGQGVDYGYTF; CDR3 DNA: TGTGCCAGCAGCTCACCGGGACAGGGAGTGGACTATGGCTACACCTTC
V gene: TRBV28; CDR3 length: 19; D gene: TRBD2; J gene: TRBJ2-7; clone size: few; CDR3 protein: CASSFPYHIPGGSSYEQYF; CDR3 DNA: TGTGCCAGCAGTTTCCCGTATCACATACCCGGGGGGAGCTCCTACGAGCAGTACTTC
V gene: TRBV6-6; CDR3 length: 12; D gene: NA; J gene: TRBJ2-1; clone size: few; CDR3 protein: CASSYRGSEQFF; CDR3 DNA: TGTGCCAGCAGTTACAGGGGTAGTGAGCAGTTCTTC
V gene: TRBV5-6; CDR3 length: 14; D gene: TRBD2; J gene: TRBJ2-7; clone size: NA; CDR3 protein: CASTWRGESYEQYF; CDR3 DNA: TGTGCCAGTACGTGGCGGGGGGAATCCTACGAGCAGTACTTC
V gene: TRBV20-1; CDR3 length: 13; D gene: NA; J gene: TRBJ1-5; clone size: NA; CDR3 protein: CSASIDSNQPQHF; CDR3 DNA: TGCAGTGCTAGTATCGATAGCAATCAGCCCCAGCATTTT
V gene: TRBV4-3; CDR3 length: 17; D gene: NA; J gene: TRBJ1-4; clone size: few; CDR3 protein: CASSQAWGAGANEKLFF; CDR3 DNA: TGCGCCAGCAGCCAAGCCTGGGGTGCGGGAGCTAATGAAAAACTGTTTTTT
V gene: TRBV7-2; CDR3 length: 16; D gene: TRBD2; J gene: TRBJ2-5; clone size: NA; CDR3 protein: CASSLERGGFQETQYF; CDR3 DNA: TGTGCCAGCAGCTTAGAGCGGGGGGGGTTCCAAGAGACCCAGTACTTC
V gene: TRBV20-1; CDR3 length: 11; D gene: NA; J gene: TRBJ2-1; clone size: NA; CDR3 protein: CSANDGGEQFF; CDR3 DNA: TGCAGTGCTAACGACGGGGGTGAGCAGTTCTTC
V gene: TRBV4-3; CDR3 length: 14; D gene: NA; J gene: TRBJ1-4; clone size: NA; CDR3 protein: CASSQDPRVGKLFF; CDR3 DNA: TGCGCCAGCAGCCAAGATCCCCGGGTTGGAAAACTGTTTTTT
V gene: TRBV5-1; CDR3 length: 13; D gene: NA; J gene: TRBJ2-7; clone size: few; CDR3 protein: CASSPRQYYEQYF; CDR3 DNA: TGTGCCAGCAGCCCCCGACAGTACTACGAGCAGTACTTC
V gene: TRBV5-6; CDR3 length: 17; D gene: NA; J gene: TRBJ1-4; clone size: NA; CDR3 protein: CASSSLVRIATNEKLFF; CDR3 DNA: TGTGCCAGCAGCTCGTTAGTACGGATCGCAACTAATGAAAAACTGTTTTTT
V gene: TRBV6-1; CDR3 length: 15; D gene: NA; J gene: TRBJ2-3; clone size: NA; CDR3 protein: CASNQQGGFTDTQYF; CDR3 DNA: TGTGCCAGCAACCAACAGGGGGGGTTCACAGATACGCAGTATTTT
V gene: TRBV15; CDR3 length: 14; D gene: TRBD1; J gene: TRBJ2-5; clone size: NA; CDR3 protein: CATSGGQTQETQYF; CDR3 DNA: TGTGCCACCAGCGGGGGACAGACTCAAGAGACTCAGTACTTC
V gene: TRBV12-3/TRBV12-4; CDR3 length: 14; D gene: NA; J gene: TRBJ1-4; clone size: NA; CDR3 protein: CASSPEASREKLFF; CDR3 DNA: TGTGCCAGCAGCCCCGAAGCCTCAAGAGAAAAACTGTTTTTT
V gene: TRBV5-1; CDR3 length: 14; D gene: NA; J gene: TRBJ2-1; clone size: NA; CDR3 protein: CASRPGDPYNEQFF; CDR3 DNA: TGCGCCAGCCGCCCAGGGGACCCCTACAATGAGCAGTTCTTC
V gene: TRBV5-4; CDR3 length: 17; D gene: NA; J gene: TRBJ2-4; clone size: NA; CDR3 protein: CASSSQSTGSRRNIQYF; CDR3 DNA: TGTGCCAGCAGCTCTCAGAGTACCGGGTCCCGGAGGAACATTCAGTACTTC
V gene: TRBV29-1; CDR3 length: 12; D gene: NA; J gene: TRBJ2-3; clone size: few; CDR3 protein: CSTDRNTDTQYF; CDR3 DNA: TGCAGCACCGACCGGAACACAGATACGCAGTATTTT
V gene: TRBV7-2; CDR3 length: 14; D gene: NA; J gene: TRBJ2-7; clone size: NA; CDR3 protein: CASSLDIGIYEQYF; CDR3 DNA: TGTGCCAGCAGCTTAGATATAGGAATCTACGAGCAGTACTTC
V gene: TRBV12-3/TRBV12-4; CDR3 length: 15; D gene: NA; J gene: TRBJ2-7; clone size: few; CDR3 protein: CASSLIIDGSYEQYF; CDR3 DNA: TGTGCCAGCAGTTTAATCATTGACGGCTCCTACGAGCAGTACTTC
V gene: TRBV7-2; CDR3 length: 12; D gene: NA; J gene: TRBJ1-2; clone size: NA; CDR3 protein: CASSLAAWGYTF; CDR3 DNA: TGTGCCAGCAGCTTAGCGGCGTGGGGCTACACCTTC
V gene: TRBV4-2; CDR3 length: 17; D gene: NA; J gene: TRBJ2-3; clone size: NA; CDR3 protein: CASSHLPTEFLTDTQYF; CDR3 DNA: TGTGCCAGCAGCCATTTACCGACGGAGTTCCTCACAGATACGCAGTATTTT
V gene: TRBV9; CDR3 length: 12; D gene: NA; J gene: TRBJ1-2; clone size: few; CDR3 protein: CASKGGVYGYTF; CDR3 DNA: TGTGCCAGCAAGGGAGGGGTGTATGGCTACACCTTC
V gene: TRBV20-1; CDR3 length: 15; D gene: TRBD1; J gene: TRBJ2-2; clone size: NA; CDR3 protein: CSAKTWDSPTGELFF; CDR3 DNA: TGCAGTGCTAAGACCTGGGACAGCCCTACCGGGGAGCTGTTTTTT